One and the same sample provided the 3 T cell receptor beta chains below, sequenced in a study of blood T cells in healthy people across ages. Using a J-beta primer mix together with a sample-barcoded 5' primer, a second PCR was run for roughly 7 to 12 cycles. TCRdb ran MiXCR on the 5' RACE reads and lists one entry per CDR3 protein. The sample contains more than 900,000 distinct CDR3 sequences, around 25% of which appear only once. This sample was also put to use in a study of T cells of mothers and their children.

The sequenced sample was blood. These receptors all stem from a girl aged 2-9 years in good health.

This clonotype occurred a few times. The CDR3 bases are TGTGCCAGCAGCCTCCATCCAGGGGGCAATGGCTACACCTTC. As protein: CASSLHPGGNGYTF. The J gene is TRBJ1-2, the V gene TRBV7-3; 8 positions match TRBD1. The CDR3 is 14 amino acids. Germline V gene lookup returns CDR1 SGHTA and CDR2 FQGTGA. The V segment lost 5 bases and the J segment 6 bases; nucleotides outside the gene matches: 8.

The chain combines TRBV20-1 with TRBJ2-3; D gene ambiguous. This CDR3 has 12 amino acids. The germline V and J ends were trimmed by 6 bases and 4 bases, with 11 bases remaining between them. The germline gives CDR1 DFQATT, CDR2 SNEGSKA (reference sequence). The CDR3 nucleotides read TGCAGTGCGGCTAGTTTATCAGATACGCAGTATTTT. Encoded protein: CSAASLSDTQYF.

This clonotype was seen only a few times. The rearrangement joins TRBV5-1 to TRBJ2-5; no definite D call. The CDR3 sequence is 13 residues long. Germline V gives CDR1 SGHRS, CDR2 YFSETQ. The V end was cut by 6 bases, the J end by 1 base, with 10 bases between. Here the CDR3 DNA reads TGCGCCAGCACAACCGGCTTCCAAGAGACCCAGTACTTC. Protein sequence: CASTTGFQETQYF.